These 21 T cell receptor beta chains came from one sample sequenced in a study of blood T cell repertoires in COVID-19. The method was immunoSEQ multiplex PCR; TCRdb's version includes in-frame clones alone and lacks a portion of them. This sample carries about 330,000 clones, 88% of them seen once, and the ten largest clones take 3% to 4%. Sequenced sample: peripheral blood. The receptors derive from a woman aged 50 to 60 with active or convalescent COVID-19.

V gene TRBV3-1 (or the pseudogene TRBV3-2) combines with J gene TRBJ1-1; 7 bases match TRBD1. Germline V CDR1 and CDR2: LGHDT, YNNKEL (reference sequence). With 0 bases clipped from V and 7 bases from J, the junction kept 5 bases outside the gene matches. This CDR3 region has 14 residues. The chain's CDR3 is CASSQDGTAGEAFF. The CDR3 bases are TGTGCCAGCAGCCAAGACGGGACAGCTGGTGAAGCTTTCTTT.

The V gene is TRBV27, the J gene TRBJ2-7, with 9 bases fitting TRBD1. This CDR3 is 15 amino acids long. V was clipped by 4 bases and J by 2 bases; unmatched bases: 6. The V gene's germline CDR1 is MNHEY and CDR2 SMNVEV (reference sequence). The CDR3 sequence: CASSSGQGITYEQYF. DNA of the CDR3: TGTGCCAGCAGTTCCGGACAGGGGATTACCTACGAGCAGTACTTC.

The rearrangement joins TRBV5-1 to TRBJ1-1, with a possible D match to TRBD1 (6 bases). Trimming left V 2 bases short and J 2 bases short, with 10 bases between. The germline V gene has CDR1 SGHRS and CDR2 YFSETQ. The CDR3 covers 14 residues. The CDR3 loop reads CASSLAGANTEAFF. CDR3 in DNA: TGCGCCAGCAGCTTAGCAGGGGCAAACACTGAAGCTTTCTTT.

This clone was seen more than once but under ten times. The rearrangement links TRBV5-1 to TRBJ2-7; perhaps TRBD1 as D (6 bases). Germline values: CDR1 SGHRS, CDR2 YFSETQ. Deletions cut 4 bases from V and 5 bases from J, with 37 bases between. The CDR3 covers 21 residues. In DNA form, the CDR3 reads TGCGCCAGCAGCCCCGAGGGGTCCCGGACAGCCCGGAATCGGCGACGGGACGAGCAGTACTTC. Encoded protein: CASSPEGSRTARNRRRDEQYF. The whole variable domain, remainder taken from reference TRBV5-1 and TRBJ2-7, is KAGVTQTPRYLIKTRGQQVTLSCSPISGHRSVSWYQQTPGQGLQFLFEYFSETQRNKGNFPGRFSGRQFSNSRSEMNVSTLELGDSALYLCASSPEGSRTARNRRRDEQYFGPGTRLTVT.

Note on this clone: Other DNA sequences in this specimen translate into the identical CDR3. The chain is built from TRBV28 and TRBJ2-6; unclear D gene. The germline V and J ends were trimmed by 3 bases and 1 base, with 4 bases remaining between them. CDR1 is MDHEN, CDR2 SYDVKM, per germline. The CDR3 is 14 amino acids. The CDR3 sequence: CASSLRSGANVLTF. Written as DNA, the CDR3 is TGTGCCAGCAGTTTGCGATCTGGGGCCAACGTCCTGACTTTC.

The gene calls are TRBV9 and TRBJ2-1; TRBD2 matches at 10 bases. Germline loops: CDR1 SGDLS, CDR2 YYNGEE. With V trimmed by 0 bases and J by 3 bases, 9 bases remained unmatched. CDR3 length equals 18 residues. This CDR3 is CASSVGDSGRYIYNEQFF. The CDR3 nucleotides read TGTGCCAGCAGCGTAGGGGATAGCGGGAGGTATATCTACAATGAGCAGTTCTTC.

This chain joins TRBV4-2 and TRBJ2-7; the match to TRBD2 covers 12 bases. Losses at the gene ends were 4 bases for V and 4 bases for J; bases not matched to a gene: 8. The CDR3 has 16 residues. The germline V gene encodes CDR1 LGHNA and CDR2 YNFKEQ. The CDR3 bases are TGTGCCAGCAGCCCTCAGACTAGCGGGGGTGGATACGAGCAGTACTTC. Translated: CASSPQTSGGGYEQYF.

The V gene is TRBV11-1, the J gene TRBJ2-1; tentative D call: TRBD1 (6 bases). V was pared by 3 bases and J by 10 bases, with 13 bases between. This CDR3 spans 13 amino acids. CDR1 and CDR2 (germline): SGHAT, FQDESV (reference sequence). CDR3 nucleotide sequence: TGTGCCAGCAGCTTGTCAGGGGAAGGGGAGCAGTTCTTC. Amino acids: CASSLSGEGEQFF.

CDR3 sequence: CASNGPGQSNYGYTF. The CDR3 nucleotides read TGTGCCAGCAACGGACCGGGACAGTCTAACTATGGCTACACCTTC. The chain has TRBV28 and TRBJ1-2; 7 bases are a match to TRBD1. This CDR3 is built from 15 residues. The germline gives CDR1 MDHEN, CDR2 SYDVKM. The V and J ends lost 7 bases and 0 bases, in that order; junction bases with no gene match: 8.

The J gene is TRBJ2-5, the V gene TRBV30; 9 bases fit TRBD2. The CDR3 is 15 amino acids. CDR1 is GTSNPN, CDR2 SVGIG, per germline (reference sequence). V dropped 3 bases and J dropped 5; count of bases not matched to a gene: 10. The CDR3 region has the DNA TGTGCCTGGAGCGCCGGGACTAGCCTCCGGGAGACCCAGTACTTC. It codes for CAWSAGTSLRETQYF.

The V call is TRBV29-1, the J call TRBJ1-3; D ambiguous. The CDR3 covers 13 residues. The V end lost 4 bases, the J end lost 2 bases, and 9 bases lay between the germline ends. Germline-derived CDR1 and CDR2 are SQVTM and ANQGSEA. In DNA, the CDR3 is TGCAGCGTTGGAAACAGCCCTGGAAACACCATATATTTT. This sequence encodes CSVGNSPGNTIYF.

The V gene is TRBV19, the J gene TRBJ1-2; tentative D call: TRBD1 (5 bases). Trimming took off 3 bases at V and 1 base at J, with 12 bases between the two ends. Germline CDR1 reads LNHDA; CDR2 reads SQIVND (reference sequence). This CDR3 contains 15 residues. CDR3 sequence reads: CASSIEGAGNYGYTF. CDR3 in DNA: TGTGCCAGTAGTATTGAAGGGGCCGGTAACTATGGCTACACCTTC.

The CDR3 bases are TGTGCCAGCAGTTATTCCCCGGGGACAGGGAGATTTGACACTGAAGCTTTCTTT. Amino acids: CASSYSPGTGRFDTEAFF. This chain uses TRBV5-6 with TRBJ1-1; 9 positions agree with TRBD1. V gave up 5 bases and J gave up 3 bases; unmatched junction bases: 17. Germline V gene lookup returns CDR1 SGHDT and CDR2 YYEEEE. The CDR3 covers 18 residues.

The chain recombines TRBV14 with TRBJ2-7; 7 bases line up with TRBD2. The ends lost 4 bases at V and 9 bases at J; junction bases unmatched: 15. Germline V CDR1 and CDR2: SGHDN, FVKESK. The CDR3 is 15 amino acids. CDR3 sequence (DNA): TGTGCCAGCAGCCCCACGGGAGGAGGCTCGCGTTCGCAGTACTTC. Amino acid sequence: CASSPTGGGSRSQYF.

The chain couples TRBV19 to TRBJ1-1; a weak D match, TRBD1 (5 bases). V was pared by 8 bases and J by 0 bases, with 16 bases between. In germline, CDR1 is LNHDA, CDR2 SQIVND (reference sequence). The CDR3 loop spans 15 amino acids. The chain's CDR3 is CASVSGLLMNTEAFF. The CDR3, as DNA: TGTGCCAGTGTATCAGGGTTACTTATGAACACTGAAGCTTTCTTT.

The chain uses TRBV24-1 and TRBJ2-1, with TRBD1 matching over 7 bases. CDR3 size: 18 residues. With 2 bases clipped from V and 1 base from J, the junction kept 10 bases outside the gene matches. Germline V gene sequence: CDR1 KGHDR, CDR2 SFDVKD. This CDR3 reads CATSDSNTGQASYNEQFF. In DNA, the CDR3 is TGTGCCACCAGTGATTCAAACACCGGACAGGCGTCCTACAATGAGCAGTTCTTC.

The CDR3 loop reads CASSQRHDEQFF. CDR3 nucleotides: TGTGCCAGCAGCCAACGACATGATGAGCAGTTCTTC. The rearrangement links TRBV9 to TRBJ2-1; D remains unclear. CDR3 length: 12 amino acids. The V end lost 4 bases, the J end lost 8 bases, and 10 bases lay between the germline ends. Germline V gene lookup returns CDR1 SGDLS and CDR2 YYNGEE.

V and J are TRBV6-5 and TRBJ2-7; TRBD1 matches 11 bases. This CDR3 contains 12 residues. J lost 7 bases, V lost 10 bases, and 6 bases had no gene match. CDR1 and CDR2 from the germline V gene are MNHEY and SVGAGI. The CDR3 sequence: CATGQGAVEQYF. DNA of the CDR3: TGTGCCACCGGACAGGGGGCGGTAGAGCAGTACTTC.

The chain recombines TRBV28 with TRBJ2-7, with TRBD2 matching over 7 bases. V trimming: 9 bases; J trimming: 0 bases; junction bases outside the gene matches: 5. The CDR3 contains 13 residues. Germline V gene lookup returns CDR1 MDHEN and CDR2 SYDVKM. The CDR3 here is CASQAGSSYEQYF. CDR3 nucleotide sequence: TGTGCCAGTCAAGCGGGAAGCTCCTACGAGCAGTACTTC.

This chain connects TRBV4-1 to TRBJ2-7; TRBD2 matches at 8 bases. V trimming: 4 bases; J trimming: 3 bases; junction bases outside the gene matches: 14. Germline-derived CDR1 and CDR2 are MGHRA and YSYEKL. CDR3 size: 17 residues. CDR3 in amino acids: CASSPRLAGSSFYEQYF. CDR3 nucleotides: TGCGCCAGCAGCCCACGGTTAGCGGGATCCTCCTTCTACGAGCAGTACTTC.

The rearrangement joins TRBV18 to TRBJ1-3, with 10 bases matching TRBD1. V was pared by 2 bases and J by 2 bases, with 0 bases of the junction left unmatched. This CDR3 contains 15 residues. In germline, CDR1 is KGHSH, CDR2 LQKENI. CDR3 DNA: TGTGCCAGCTCACCAGGGACAGGGGCTGGAAACACCATATATTTT. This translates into CASSPGTGAGNTIYF. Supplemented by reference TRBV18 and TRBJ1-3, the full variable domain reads NAGVMQNPRHLVRRRGQEARLRCSPMKGHSHVYWYRQLPEEGLKFMVYLQKENIIDESGMPKERFSAEFPKEGPSILRIQQVVRGDSAAYFCASSPGTGAGNTIYFGEGSWLTVV.